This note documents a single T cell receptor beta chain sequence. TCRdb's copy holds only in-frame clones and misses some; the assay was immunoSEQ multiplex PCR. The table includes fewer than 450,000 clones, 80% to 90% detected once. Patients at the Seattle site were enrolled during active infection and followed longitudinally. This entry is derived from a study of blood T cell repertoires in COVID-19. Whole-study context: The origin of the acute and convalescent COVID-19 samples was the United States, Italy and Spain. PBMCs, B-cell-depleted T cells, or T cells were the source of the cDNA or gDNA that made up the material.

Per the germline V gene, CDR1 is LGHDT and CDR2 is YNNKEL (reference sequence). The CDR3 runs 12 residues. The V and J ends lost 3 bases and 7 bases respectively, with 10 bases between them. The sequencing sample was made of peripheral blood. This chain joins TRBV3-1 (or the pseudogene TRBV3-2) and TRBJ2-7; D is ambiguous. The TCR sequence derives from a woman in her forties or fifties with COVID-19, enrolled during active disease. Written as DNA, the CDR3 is TGTGCCAGCAGCCATGATTGGAGAGAGCAGTACTTC. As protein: CASSHDWREQYF.